This T cell receptor (beta chain) is drawn from a study of shared clonotypes between healthy human individuals. Overall study: Donor ages ranged 18 to 49 years: a couple of women, a few men.

CD8 cells classed as naive were CD45RO-negative and positively selected for CCR7, excluding terminally differentiated effector memory CD45RA+ cells. Assay: immunoSEQ multiplex PCR; the TCRdb copy retains only in-frame clones and omits some. The sample holds a few million clones, 93% seen once. The TCR comes from a man between 18 and 35 years old in good health. Some clones in this sample may be carry-over from other donors' samples. The specimen was naive CD8+ T cells from PBMCs.

CDR3 coding DNA: TGTGCCAGTAGTGTTGGACAGGGGCATAACACCGGGGAGCTGTTTTTT. Its protein is CASSVGQGHNTGELFF. The J gene is TRBJ2-2, the V gene TRBV19; TRBD1 aligns across 9 bases. V was pared by 5 bases and J by 2 bases, with 6 bases of the junction left unmatched. Looked up from germline, CDR1 is LNHDA and CDR2 is SQIVND (reference sequence). The CDR3 has 16 amino acids. The full variable domain, completed using reference TRBV19 and TRBJ2-2, is DGGITQSPKYLFRKEGQNVTLSCEQNLNHDAMYWYRQDPGQGLRLIYYSQIVNDFQKGDIAEGYSVSREKKESFPLTVTSAQKNPTAFYLCASSVGQGHNTGELFFGEGSRLTVL.